These T cell receptor beta chains were read from a single sample in a study of cytomegalovirus exposure and HLA in healthy donors. Some clones are missing from TCRdb's copy, which holds only in-frame ones; the method was immunoSEQ multiplex PCR. Of around 130,000 clones listed, 82% are singletons. The material sequenced was PBMCs. The receptors shown here come from a boy between 2 and 10 years old in good health and CMV-seronegative. The CDR3 runs from the conserved cysteine through the conserved F or W. D genes are given only for firm matches. Size is stated for part of the rows, as once, few or many counts, or as a class when the clone is expanded.

D gene	clone size	J gene	V gene	CDR3 protein	CDR3 DNA
TRBD1	.	TRBJ1-4	TRBV9	CASSVEEGANEKLFF	TGTGCCAGCAGCGTAGAAGAGGGGGCGAATGAAAAACTGTTTTTT
.	.	TRBJ1-1	TRBV27	CASGGGRSTEAFF	TGTGCCAGCGGGGGGGGGCGCAGCACTGAAGCTTTCTTT
.	.	TRBJ1-2	TRBV30	CAWSLGGIAFGYGYTF	TGTGCCTGGAGCCTTGGGGGGATCGCCTTTGGCTATGGCTACACCTTC
.	.	TRBJ1-5	TRBV15	CATSRDRGGQPQHF	TGTGCCACCAGCAGAGATAGGGGAGGTCAGCCCCAGCATTTT
.	.	TRBJ2-3	TRBV30	CAWSDAGPLNTQYF	TGTGCCTGGAGTGACGCGGGGCCTCTAAATACGCAGTATTTT
TRBD2	once	TRBJ2-1	TRBV15	CATRLTSGSENEQFF	TGTGCCACCAGACTGACTAGCGGGAGTGAGAATGAGCAGTTCTTC
TRBD1	few	TRBJ1-2	TRBV18	CASSPGTGWNGYTF	TGTGCCAGCTCCCCCGGGACAGGGTGGAATGGCTACACCTTC
TRBD2	.	TRBJ2-3	TRBV5-4	CASSLTSVTDTQYF	TGTGCCAGCAGCCTAACTAGCGTCACAGATACGCAGTATTTT
.	.	TRBJ1-3	TRBV30	CAWKGDRNTIYF	TGTGCCTGGAAAGGGGATCGAAACACCATATATTTT
TRBD1	once	TRBJ1-2	TRBV29-1	CSVRGPNYGYTF	TGCAGCGTTAGGGGGCCTAACTATGGCTACACCTTC
.	.	TRBJ2-1	TRBV6-5	CASSAYGGEQFF	TGTGCCAGCAGTGCTTACGGGGGTGAGCAGTTCTTC
.	.	TRBJ1-2	TRBV5-4	CASTAGGYGYTF	TGTGCCAGCACCGCGGGTGGGTATGGCTACACCTTC
.	.	TRBJ2-1	TRBV5-1	CASSLTAEGEQFF	TGCGCCAGCAGCTTGACTGCGGAGGGTGAGCAGTTCTTC
.	.	TRBJ1-1	TRBV2	CASSEGTERNTEAFF	TGTGCCAGCAGTGAAGGTACAGAGAGGAACACTGAAGCTTTCTTT
.	.	TRBJ1-6	TRBV29-1	CSVGLGENSPLHF	TGCAGCGTTGGTCTCGGGGAAAATTCACCCCTCCACTTT
TRBD2	.	TRBJ2-5	TRBV4-3	CASSQGQRGVQETQYF	TGCGCCAGCAGCCAAGGCCAGCGGGGAGTACAAGAGACCCAGTACTTC
.	.	TRBJ2-1	TRBV11-3	CASSLSGVGGEQFF	TGTGCCAGCAGCTTGAGTGGAGTAGGCGGTGAGCAGTTCTTC
TRBD2	.	TRBJ2-1	TRBV30	CAWSVGEGNEQFF	TGTGCCTGGAGTGTGGGGGAGGGCAATGAGCAGTTCTTC
.	.	TRBJ1-1	TRBV20-1	CSAGATTEAFF	TGCAGTGCTGGGGCGACTACTGAAGCTTTCTTT
.	.	TRBJ1-6	TRBV6-4	CASSDSQASPLHF	TGTGCCAGCAGTGACTCTCAGGCGTCACCCCTCCACTTT
.	.	TRBJ2-2	TRBV7-3	CASSPDTGTYTGELFF	TGTGCCAGCAGCCCAGACACCGGGACTTACACCGGGGAGCTGTTTTTT
TRBD2	once	TRBJ2-1	TRBV9	CASSAGGGTYNEQFF	TGTGCCAGCAGCGCGGGGGGGGGAACCTACAATGAGCAGTTCTTC
TRBD2	.	TRBJ2-1	TRBV5-1	CASSLAGVSYNEQFF	TGCGCCAGCAGCCTGGCGGGAGTCTCCTACAATGAGCAGTTCTTC
TRBD2	.	TRBJ2-1	TRBV13	CASSTTGTSGGSSYNEQFF	TGTGCCAGCAGCACCACCGGGACTAGCGGTGGATCCTCCTACAATGAGCAGTTCTTC
TRBD1	.	TRBJ1-4	TRBV19	CASSMDRVTNEKLFF	TGTGCCAGTAGTATGGACAGGGTAACTAATGAAAAACTGTTTTTT